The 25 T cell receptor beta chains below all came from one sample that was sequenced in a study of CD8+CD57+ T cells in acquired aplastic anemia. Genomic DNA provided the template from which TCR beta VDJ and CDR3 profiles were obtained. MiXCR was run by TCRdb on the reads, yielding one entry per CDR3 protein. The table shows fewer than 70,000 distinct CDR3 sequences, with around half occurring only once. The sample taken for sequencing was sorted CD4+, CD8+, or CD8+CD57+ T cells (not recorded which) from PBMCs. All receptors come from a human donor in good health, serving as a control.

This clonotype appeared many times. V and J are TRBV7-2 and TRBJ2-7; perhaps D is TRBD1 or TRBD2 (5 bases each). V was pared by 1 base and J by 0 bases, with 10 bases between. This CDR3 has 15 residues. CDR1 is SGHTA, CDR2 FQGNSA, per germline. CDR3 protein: CASSLGTGHSYEQYF. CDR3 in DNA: TGTGCCAGCAGCTTAGGTACGGGGCACTCCTACGAGCAGTACTTC.

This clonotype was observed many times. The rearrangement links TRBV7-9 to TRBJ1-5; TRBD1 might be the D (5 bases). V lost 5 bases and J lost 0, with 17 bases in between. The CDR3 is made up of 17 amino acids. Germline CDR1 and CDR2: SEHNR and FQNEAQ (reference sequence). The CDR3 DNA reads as TGTGCCAGCAGCCCCGGAGAGGGACCTTATAGCAATCAGCCCCAGCATTTT. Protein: CASSPGEGPYSNQPQHF.

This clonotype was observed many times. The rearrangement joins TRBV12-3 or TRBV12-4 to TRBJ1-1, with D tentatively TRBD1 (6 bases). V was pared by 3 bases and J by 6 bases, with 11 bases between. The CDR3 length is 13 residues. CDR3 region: CASSFGGRAEAFF. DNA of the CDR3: TGTGCCAGCAGTTTTGGGGGCAGGGCTGAAGCTTTCTTT.

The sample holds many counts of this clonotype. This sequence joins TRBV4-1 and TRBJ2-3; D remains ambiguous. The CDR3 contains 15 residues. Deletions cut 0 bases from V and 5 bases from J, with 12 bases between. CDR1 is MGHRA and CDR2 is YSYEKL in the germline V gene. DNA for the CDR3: TGCGCCAGCAGCCAAGACCGAAGTTCCGGAGATACGCAGTATTTT. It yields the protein CASSQDRSSGDTQYF.

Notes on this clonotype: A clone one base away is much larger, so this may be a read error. The CDR3: CASRPAAGGIQETQYF. The CDR3 region has the DNA TGTGCCAGCAGACCCGCAGCGGGAGGGATCCAAGAGACCCAGTACTTC. This rearrangement joins TRBV11-2 to TRBJ2-5; 10 positions match TRBD2. The V gene end was trimmed by 6 bases and the J gene end by 1 base; junction bases not matched to a gene: 8. CDR1 is SGHAT, CDR2 FQNNGV, per germline. CDR3 length equals 16 residues.

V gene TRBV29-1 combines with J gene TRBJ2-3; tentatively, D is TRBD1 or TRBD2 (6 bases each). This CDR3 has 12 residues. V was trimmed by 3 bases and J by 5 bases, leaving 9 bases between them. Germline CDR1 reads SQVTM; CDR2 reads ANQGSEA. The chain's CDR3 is CSVDEGGDTQYF. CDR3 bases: TGCAGCGTTGATGAGGGGGGAGATACGCAGTATTTT.

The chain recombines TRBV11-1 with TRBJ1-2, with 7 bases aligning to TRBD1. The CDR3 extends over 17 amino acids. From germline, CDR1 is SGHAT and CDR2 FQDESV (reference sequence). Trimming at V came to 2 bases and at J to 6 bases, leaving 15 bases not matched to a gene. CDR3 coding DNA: TGTGCCAGCAGCTTAATCCTTCAGGGGGACTCGCCTCATGGCTACACCTTC. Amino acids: CASSLILQGDSPHGYTF. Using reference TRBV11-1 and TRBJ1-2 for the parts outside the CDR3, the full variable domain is EAEVAQSPRYKITEKSQAVAFWCDPISGHATLYWYRQILGQGPELLVQFQDESVVDDSQLPKDRFSAERLKGVDSTLKIQPAELGDSAMYLCASSLILQGDSPHGYTFGSGTRLTVV.

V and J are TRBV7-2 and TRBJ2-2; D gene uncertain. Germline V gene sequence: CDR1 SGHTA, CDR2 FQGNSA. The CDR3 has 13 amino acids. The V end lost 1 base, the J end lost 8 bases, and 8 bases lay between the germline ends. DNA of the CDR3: TGTGCCAGCAGCTTAGGGCGAGGTGGGGAGCTGTTTTTT. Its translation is CASSLGRGGELFF.

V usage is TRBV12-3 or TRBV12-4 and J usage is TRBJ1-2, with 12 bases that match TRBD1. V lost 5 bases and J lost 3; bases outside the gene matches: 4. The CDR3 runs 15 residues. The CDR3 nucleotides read TGTGCCAGCAGTGGGACAGGGGGCGCCGACTATGGCTACACCTTC. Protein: CASSGTGGADYGYTF.

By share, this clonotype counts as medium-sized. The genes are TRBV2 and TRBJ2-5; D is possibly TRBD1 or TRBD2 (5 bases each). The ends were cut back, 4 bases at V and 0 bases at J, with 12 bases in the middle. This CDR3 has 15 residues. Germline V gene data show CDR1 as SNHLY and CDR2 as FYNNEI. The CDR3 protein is CASSGGADYQETQYF. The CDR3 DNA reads TGTGCCAGCAGTGGAGGGGCAGACTACCAAGAGACCCAGTACTTC.

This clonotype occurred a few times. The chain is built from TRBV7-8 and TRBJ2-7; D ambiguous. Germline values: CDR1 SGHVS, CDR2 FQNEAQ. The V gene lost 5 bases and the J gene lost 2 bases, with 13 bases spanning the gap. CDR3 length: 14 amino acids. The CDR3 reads CASSGTRAPYEQYF. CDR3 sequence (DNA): TGTGCCAGCAGCGGCACCCGGGCCCCCTACGAGCAGTACTTC.

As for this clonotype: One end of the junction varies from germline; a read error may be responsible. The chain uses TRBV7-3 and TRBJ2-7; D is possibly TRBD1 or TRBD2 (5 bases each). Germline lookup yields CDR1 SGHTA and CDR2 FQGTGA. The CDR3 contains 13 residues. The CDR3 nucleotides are TGTGCTAGCAGCTATAGCGACAGCTACGAGCAGTACTTC. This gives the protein CASSYSDSYEQYF.

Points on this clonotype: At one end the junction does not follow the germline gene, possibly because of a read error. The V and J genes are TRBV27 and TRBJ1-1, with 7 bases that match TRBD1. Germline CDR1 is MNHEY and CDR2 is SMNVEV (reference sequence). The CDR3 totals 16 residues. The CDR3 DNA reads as TGTGCCAGCAGTTTATACGGACAGGCCACGGGGGCTGAAACTTTCTTT. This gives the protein CASSLYGQATGAETFF.

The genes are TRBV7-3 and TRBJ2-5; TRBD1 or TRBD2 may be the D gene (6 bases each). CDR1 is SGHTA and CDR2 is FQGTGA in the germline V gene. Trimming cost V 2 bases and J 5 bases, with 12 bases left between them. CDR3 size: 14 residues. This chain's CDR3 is CASSLWGATETQYF. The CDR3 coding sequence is TGTGCCAGCAGCTTATGGGGGGCCACGGAGACCCAGTACTTC.

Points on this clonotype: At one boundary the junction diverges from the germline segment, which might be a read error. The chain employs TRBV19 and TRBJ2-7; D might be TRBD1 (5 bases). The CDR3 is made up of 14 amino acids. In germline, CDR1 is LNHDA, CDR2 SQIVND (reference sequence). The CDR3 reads CTSSFTGPYAKQYF. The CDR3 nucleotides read TGTACCAGTAGTTTTACAGGACCCTATGCGAAGCAGTACTTC.

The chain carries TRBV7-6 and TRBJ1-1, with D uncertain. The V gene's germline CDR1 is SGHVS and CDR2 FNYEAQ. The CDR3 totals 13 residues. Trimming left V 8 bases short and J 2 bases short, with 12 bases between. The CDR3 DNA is TGTGCCAGCGGTCGCGGGATAAACACTGAAGCTTTCTTT. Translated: CASGRGINTEAFF.

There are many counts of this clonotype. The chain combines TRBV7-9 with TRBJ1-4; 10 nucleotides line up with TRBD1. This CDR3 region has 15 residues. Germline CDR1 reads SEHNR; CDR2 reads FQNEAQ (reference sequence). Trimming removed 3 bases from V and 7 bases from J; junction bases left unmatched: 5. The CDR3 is CASSFDRGRFEKLFF. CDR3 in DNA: TGTGCCAGCAGCTTCGACAGGGGGCGCTTTGAAAAACTGTTTTTT.

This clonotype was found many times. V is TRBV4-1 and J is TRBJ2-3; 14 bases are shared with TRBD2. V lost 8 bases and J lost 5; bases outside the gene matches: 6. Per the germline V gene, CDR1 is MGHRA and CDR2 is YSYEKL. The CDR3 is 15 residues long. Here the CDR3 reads CASGRLAGGLDTQYF. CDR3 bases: TGCGCCAGCGGAAGACTAGCGGGGGGGCTAGATACGCAGTATTTT.

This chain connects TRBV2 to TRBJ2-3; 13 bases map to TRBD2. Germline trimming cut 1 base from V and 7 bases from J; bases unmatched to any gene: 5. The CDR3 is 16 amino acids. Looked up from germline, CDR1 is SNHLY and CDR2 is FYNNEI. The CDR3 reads CASSEGGLAGSYTQYF. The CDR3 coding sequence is TGTGCCAGCAGTGAAGGGGGACTAGCGGGATCCTATACGCAGTATTTT.

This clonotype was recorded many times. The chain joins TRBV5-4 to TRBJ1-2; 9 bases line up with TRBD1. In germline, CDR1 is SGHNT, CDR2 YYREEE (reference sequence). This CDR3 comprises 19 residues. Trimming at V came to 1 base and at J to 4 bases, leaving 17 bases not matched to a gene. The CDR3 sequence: CASSLFMEFQDRGGYGYTF. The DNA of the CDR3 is TGTGCCAGCAGCTTGTTTATGGAGTTCCAAGACAGGGGGGGCTATGGCTACACCTTC.

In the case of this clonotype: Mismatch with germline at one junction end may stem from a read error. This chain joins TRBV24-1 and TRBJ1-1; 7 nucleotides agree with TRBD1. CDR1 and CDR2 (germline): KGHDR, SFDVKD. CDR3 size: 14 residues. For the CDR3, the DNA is TGTGCCACCGGTGAACAGGGGCCGAACACTGAGGCTTTCTTT. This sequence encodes CATGEQGPNTEAFF.

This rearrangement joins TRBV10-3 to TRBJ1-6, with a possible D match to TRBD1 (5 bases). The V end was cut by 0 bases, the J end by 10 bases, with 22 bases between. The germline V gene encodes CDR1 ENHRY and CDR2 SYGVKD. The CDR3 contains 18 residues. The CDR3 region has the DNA TGTGCCATCAGTGAGTCGGTGGGGGGTCCTATAACTTCATCACCCCTCCACTTT. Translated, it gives CAISESVGGPITSSPLHF.

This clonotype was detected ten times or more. In nucleotides, the CDR3 is TGTGCCAGCAGCTCGGAGGACAGCTTGAACACTGAAGCTTTCTTT. Its translation: CASSSEDSLNTEAFF. The chain links TRBV7-9 to TRBJ1-1; D is perhaps TRBD1 (6 bases). Trimming pared 4 bases from V and 0 bases from J, leaving 12 bases between. CDR1 is SEHNR, CDR2 FQNEAQ, per germline (reference sequence). The CDR3 extends over 15 amino acids.

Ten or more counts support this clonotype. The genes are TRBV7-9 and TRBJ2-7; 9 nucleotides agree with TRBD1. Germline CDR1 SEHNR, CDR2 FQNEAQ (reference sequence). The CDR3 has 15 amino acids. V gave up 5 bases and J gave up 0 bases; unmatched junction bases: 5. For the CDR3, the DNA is TGTGCCAGCAGCCGGACAGGGGTAAACTCCTACGAGCAGTACTTC. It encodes CASSRTGVNSYEQYF.

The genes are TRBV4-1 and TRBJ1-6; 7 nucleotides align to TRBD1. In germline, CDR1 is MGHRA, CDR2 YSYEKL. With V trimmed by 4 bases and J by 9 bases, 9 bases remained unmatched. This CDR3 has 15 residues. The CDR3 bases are TGCGCCAGCAGCCCAAGCGACAGGGTAGGTTCACCCCTCCACTTT. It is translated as CASSPSDRVGSPLHF.